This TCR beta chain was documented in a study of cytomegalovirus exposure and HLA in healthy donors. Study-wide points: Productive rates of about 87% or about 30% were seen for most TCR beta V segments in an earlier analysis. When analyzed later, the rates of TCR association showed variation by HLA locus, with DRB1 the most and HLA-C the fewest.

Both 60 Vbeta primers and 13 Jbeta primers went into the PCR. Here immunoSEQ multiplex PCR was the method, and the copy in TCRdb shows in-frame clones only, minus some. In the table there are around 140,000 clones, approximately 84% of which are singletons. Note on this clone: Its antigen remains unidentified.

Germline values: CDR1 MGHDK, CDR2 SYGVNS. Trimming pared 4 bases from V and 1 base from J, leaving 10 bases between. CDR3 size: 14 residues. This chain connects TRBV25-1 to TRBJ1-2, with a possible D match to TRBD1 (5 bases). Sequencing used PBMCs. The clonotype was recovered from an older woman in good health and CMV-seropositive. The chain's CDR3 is CASSGPRDNYGYTF. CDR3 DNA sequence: TGTGCCAGCAGTGGACCCAGGGATAACTATGGCTACACCTTC.